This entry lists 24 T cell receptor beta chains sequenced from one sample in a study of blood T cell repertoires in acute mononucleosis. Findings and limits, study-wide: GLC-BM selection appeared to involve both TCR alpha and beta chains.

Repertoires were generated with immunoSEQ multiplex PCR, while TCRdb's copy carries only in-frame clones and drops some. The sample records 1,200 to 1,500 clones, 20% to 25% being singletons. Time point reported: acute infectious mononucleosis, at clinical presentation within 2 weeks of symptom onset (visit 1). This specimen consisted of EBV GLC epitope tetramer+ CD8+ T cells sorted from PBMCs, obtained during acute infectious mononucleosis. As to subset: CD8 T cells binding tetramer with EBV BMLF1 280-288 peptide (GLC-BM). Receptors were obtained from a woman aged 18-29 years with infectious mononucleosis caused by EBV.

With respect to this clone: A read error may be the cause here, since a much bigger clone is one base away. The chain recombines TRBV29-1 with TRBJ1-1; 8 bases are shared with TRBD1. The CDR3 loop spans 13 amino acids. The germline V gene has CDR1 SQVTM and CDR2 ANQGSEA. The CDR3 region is CCVGGQAITEAFF. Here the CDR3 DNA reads TGCTGCGTGGGGGGACAGGCGATCACTGAAGCTTTCTTT.

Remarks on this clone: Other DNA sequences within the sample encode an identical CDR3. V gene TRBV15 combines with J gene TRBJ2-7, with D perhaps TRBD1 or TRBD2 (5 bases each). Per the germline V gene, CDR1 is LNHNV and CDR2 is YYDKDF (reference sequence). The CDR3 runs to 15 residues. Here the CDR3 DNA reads TGTGCACCAGCAAGGCGCGAGGGGCCATACTACGAGCAGTACTTC. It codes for CAPARREGPYYEQYF. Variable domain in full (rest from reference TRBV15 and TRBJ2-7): DAMVIQNPRYQVTQFGKPVTLSCSQTLNHNVMYWYQQKSSQAPKLLFHYYDKDFNNEADTPDNFQSRRPNTSFCFLDIRSPGLGDTAMYLCAPARREGPYYEQYFGPGTRLTVT.

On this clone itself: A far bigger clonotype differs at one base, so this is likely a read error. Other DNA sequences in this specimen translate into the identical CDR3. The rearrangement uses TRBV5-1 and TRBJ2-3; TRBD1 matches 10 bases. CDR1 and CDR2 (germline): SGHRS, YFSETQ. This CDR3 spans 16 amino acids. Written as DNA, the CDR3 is TGTGCCAGCAGCACCGGGACAGGGGCCCTCACAGATACGCAGTATTTT. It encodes CASSTGTGALTDTQYF.

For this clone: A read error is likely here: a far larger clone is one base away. The CDR3 nucleotides are TGTGCCAGCAGCGACGGGACTATTCTCCCCAATGAGCAGTTCTTC. Residues: CASSDGTILPNEQFF. V and J are TRBV7-3 and TRBJ2-1, with 7 nucleotides matching TRBD2. Germline loops: CDR1 SGHTA, CDR2 FQGTGA. V was clipped by 5 bases and J by 6 bases; unmatched bases: 10. This CDR3 contains 15 residues.

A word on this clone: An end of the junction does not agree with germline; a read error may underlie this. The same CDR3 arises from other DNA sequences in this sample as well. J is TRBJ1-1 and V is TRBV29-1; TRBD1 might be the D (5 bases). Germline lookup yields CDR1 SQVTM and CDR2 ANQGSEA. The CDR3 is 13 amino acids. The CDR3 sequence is CSVGGEANSEAFF. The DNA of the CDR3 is TGCAGCGTGGGGGGAGAGGCGAACAGTGAAGCTTTCTTT.

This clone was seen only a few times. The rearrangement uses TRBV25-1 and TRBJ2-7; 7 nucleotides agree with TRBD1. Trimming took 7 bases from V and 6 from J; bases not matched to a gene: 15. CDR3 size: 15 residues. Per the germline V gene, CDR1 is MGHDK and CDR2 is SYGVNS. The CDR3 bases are TGTGCCAGCAACCTGGGACAGATCCTGCCGGGCGAGCAGTACTTC. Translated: CASNLGQILPGEQYF.

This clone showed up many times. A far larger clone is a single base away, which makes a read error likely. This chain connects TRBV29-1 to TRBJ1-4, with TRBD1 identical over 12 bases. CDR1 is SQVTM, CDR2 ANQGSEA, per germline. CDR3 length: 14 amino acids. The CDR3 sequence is CIVGTGGTNEKLFF. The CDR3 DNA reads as TGCATCGTCGGGACAGGGGGCACTAATGAAAAACTGTTTTTT.

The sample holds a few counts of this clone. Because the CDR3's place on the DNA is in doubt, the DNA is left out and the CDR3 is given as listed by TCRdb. This CDR3 is CSVGTGGTNENCFF. The chain recombines TRBV29-1 with TRBJ1-4; the DNA was not compared with TRBD1, the D call given in the table. Per the germline V gene, CDR1 is SQVTM and CDR2 is ANQGSEA. The CDR3 is 14 amino acids long, termini counted.

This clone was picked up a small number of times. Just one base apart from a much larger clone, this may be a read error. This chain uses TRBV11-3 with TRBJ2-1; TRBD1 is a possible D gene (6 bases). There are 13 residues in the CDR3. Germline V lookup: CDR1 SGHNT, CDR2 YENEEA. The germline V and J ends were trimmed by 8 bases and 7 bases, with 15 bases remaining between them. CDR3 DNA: TGTGCCAGCGAAGCTCCACAGGGTAATGAGCAGTTCTTC. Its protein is CASEAPQGNEQFF.

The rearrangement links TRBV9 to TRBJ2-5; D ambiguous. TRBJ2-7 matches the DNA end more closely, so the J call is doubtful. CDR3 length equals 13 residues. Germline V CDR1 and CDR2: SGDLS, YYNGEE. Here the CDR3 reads CASSLGPAYEQYF. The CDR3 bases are TGTGCCAGCAGTTTAGGGCCCGCCTACGAGCAGTACTTC.

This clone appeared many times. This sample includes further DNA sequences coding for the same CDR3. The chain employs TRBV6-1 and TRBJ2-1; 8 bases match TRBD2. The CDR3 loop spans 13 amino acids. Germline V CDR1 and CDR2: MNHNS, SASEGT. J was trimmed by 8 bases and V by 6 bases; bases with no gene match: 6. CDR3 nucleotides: TGTGCCAGCAGCGTAGCCGGGGGGGATGAGCAGTTCTTC. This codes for CASSVAGGDEQFF.

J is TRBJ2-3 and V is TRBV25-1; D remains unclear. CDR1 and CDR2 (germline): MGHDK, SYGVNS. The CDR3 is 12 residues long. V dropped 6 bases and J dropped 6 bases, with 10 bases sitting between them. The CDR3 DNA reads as TGTGCCAGCAGCGGTGCCCAGGATACGCAGTATTTT. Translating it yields CASSGAQDTQYF.

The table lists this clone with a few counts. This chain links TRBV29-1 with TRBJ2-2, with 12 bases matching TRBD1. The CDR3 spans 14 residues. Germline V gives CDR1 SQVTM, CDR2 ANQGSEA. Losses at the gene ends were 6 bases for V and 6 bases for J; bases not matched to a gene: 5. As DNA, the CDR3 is TGCAGCGTCGGGACAGGGGGCGCCGCCGGGGAGCTGTTTTTT. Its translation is CSVGTGGAAGELFF.

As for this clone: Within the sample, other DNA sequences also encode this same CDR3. DNA of the CDR3: TGCAGCGTCGGGACAGTGGGAACTAATGAAAAACTGTTTTTT. Its protein is CSVGTVGTNEKLFF. The chain carries TRBV29-1 and TRBJ1-4, with 7 bases matching TRBD1. V dropped 6 bases and J dropped 1; count of bases not matched to a gene: 5. The germline CDR1 and CDR2 sequences are SQVTM and ANQGSEA. This CDR3 is built from 14 residues.

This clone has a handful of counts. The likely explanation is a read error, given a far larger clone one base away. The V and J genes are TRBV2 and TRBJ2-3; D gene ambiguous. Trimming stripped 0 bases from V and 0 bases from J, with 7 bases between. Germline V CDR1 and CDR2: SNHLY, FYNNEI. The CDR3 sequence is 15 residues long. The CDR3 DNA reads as TGTGCCAGCAGTGAAGCCTCAGATAGCACAGATACGCAGTATTTT. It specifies CASSEASDSTDTQYF.

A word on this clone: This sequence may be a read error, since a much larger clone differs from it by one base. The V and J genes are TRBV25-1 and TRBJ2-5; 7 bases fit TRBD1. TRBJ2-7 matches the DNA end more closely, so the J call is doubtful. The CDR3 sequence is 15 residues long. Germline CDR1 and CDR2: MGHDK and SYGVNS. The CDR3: CASNLGQILPGEQYF. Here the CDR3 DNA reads TGTGCCAGCAACCTGGGACAGATCCTGCCGGGCGAGCAGTACTTC.

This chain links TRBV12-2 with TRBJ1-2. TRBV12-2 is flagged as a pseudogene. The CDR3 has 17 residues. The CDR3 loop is CASRTPLAPRKTYGYTF. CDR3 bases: TGTGCAAGTCGCACGCCATTGGCTCCACGAAAGACCTATGGCTACACCTTC.

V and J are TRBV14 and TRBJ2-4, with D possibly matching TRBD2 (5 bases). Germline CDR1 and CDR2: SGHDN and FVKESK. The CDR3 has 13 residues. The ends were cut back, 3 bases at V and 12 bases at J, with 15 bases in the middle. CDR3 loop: CASSQSPGVTQYF. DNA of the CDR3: TGTGCCAGCAGCCAGTCTCCCGGGGTCACTCAGTACTTC.

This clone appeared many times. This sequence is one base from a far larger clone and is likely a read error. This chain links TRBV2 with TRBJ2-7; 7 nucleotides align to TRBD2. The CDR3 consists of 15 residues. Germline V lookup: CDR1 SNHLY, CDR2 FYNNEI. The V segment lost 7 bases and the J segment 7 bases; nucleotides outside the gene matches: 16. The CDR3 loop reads CASTDGTILPNEQYF. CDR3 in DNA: TGTGCCAGCACCGACGGGACTATTCTCCCCAATGAGCAGTACTTC.

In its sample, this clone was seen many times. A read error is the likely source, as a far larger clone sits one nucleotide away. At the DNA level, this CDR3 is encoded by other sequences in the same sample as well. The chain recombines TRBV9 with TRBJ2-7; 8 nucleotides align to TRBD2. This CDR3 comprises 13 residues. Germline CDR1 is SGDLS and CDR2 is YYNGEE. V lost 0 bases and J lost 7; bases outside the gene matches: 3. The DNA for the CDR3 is TGTGCCAGCAGCGTAGCCGGGGGGGATGAGCAGTACTTC. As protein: CASSVAGGDEQYF.

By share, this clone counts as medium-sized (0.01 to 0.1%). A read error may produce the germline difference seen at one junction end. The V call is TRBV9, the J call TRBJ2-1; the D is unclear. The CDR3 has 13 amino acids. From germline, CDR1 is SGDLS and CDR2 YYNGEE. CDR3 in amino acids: CAISVAGEDEQFF. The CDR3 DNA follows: TGTGCCATCAGCGTAGCTGGAGAGGATGAGCAGTTCTTC. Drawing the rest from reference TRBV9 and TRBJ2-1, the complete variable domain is DSGVTQTPKHLITATGQRVTLRCSPRSGDLSVYWYQQSLDQGLQFLIQYYNGEERAKGNILERFSAQQFPDLHSELNLSSLELGDSALYFCAISVAGEDEQFFGPGTRLTVL.

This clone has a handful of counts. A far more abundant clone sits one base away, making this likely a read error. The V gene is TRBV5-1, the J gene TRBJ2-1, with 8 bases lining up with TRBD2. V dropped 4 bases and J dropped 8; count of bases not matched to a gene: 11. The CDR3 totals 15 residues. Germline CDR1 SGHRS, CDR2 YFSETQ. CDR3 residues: CASSPTSGSVYEQFF. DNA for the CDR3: TGCGCCAGCAGCCCGACCAGCGGGAGTGTCTATGAGCAGTTCTTC.

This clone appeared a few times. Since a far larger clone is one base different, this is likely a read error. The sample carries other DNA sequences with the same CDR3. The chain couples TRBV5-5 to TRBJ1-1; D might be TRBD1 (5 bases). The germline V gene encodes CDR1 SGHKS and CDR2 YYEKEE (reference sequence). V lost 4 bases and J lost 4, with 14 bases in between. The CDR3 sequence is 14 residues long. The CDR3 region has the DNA TGTGCCAGCAGCCAAGGCGGTAGGGGCACTGAAGCTTTCTTT. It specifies CASSQGGRGTEAFF.

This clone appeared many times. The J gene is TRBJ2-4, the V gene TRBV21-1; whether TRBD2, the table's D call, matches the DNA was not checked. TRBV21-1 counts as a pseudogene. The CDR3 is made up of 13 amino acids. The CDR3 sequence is CASSQSPGGIQYF. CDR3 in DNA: TGTGCCAGCAGCCAGTCTCCCGGGGGCATTCAGTACTTC.